The 21 T cell receptor beta chains listed next were all sequenced from one sample in a study of shared clonotypes between healthy human individuals. Naive CD8 populations comprised CD45RO-negative cells positively selected for CCR7, excluding terminally differentiated effector memory CD45RA+ cells. Data came from immunoSEQ multiplex PCR; TCRdb stores just in-frame clones and leaves some out. The sample holds around 2,100,000 clones; over 85% are singletons and the top ten take around 1.2%. The sample consisted of naive CD8+ T cells sorted from blood. The origin of the receptors is a man aged 18 to 30 in good health.

The chain uses TRBV7-9 and TRBJ1-3; 7 bases align to TRBD1. The V and J ends lost 11 bases and 4 bases, in that order; junction bases with no gene match: 11. Germline lookup yields CDR1 SEHNR and CDR2 FQNEAQ (reference sequence). The length of the CDR3 is 14 residues. The CDR3 DNA reads as TGTGCCTCGCACGGGCAGGGGGAAGGAAACACCATATATTTT. As protein: CASHGQGEGNTIYF.

V is TRBV4-1 and J is TRBJ1-2; 8 bases agree with TRBD1. The V and J ends lost 0 bases and 5 bases, in that order; junction bases with no gene match: 5. This CDR3 has 15 amino acids. Germline V gene lookup returns CDR1 MGHRA and CDR2 YSYEKL. The CDR3 DNA follows: TGCGCCAGCAGCCAAGAAGGGACAGGCCTTTATGGCTACACCTTC. It specifies CASSQEGTGLYGYTF.

The chain is built from TRBV29-1 and TRBJ2-7; D might be TRBD2 (6 bases). This CDR3 has 15 residues. With 7 bases removed from V and 0 bases from J, the gap between germline ends came to 19 bases. Germline V gives CDR1 SQVTM, CDR2 ANQGSEA. The CDR3 here is CSALSGDGGSYEQYF. CDR3 nucleotide sequence: TGCAGCGCTCTTTCCGGGGACGGGGGCTCCTACGAGCAGTACTTC.

This chain links TRBV10-2 with TRBJ2-2; TRBD2 might be the D (5 bases). CDR3 size: 14 residues. V lost 3 bases and J lost 7, with 12 bases in between. CDR1 is WSHSY and CDR2 is SAAADI in the germline V gene. CDR3 residues: CASSEVGRDGELFF. The CDR3 nucleotides read TGCGCCAGCAGTGAAGTGGGCCGGGACGGGGAGCTGTTTTTT.

V is TRBV6-1 and J is TRBJ2-2; TRBD1 matches at 7 bases. The trim removed 1 base at V and 5 bases at J, leaving 10 bases unmatched. The CDR3 sequence is 17 residues long. From germline, CDR1 is MNHNS and CDR2 SASEGT. The chain's CDR3 is CASSEGVETGMTGELFF. CDR3 nucleotides: TGTGCCAGCAGTGAAGGAGTCGAGACAGGGATGACCGGGGAGCTGTTTTTT.

The chain couples TRBV29-1 to TRBJ2-1, with D unclear. This CDR3 region has 16 residues. CDR1 and CDR2 from the germline V gene are SQVTM and ANQGSEA. Deletions cut 1 base from V and 0 bases from J, with 13 bases between. DNA for the CDR3: TGCAGCGTTGAAGGGCGTCAGAGAGGCTCCTACAATGAGCAGTTCTTC. Protein: CSVEGRQRGSYNEQFF.

This chain connects TRBV6-5 to TRBJ1-1; maybe TRBD1 (6 bases). Germline-derived CDR1 and CDR2 are MNHEY and SVGAGI. The V end was cut by 0 bases, the J end by 8 bases, with 13 bases between. This CDR3 comprises 14 residues. For the CDR3, the DNA is TGTGCCAGCAGTTACTCGGTTACCGGGACAGAAGCTTTCTTT. Its translation is CASSYSVTGTEAFF.

This clone was observed once. The rearrangement links TRBV6-1 to TRBJ1-2; D gene unclear. CDR1 and CDR2 from the germline V gene are MNHNS and SASEGT. The CDR3 consists of 15 residues. V lost 5 bases and J 1 base, leaving 14 bases between the germline ends. For the CDR3, the DNA is TGTGCCAGCAGTTCCTGGTTGACACATAACTATGGCTACACCTTC. Its translation: CASSSWLTHNYGYTF.

V usage is TRBV6-5 and J usage is TRBJ1-1; D is undetermined. The CDR3 totals 14 residues. Trimming shortened V by 4 bases and J by 0 bases, and 9 bases separated the two germline ends. In germline, CDR1 is MNHEY, CDR2 SVGAGI. CDR3 amino acids: CASSFEGLNTEAFF. The CDR3 DNA follows: TGTGCCAGCAGTTTTGAGGGATTGAACACTGAAGCTTTCTTT.

This chain uses TRBV15 with TRBJ2-7, with 9 bases matching TRBD1. From germline, CDR1 is LNHNV and CDR2 YYDKDF (reference sequence). The CDR3 runs 15 residues. Losses at the gene ends were 0 bases for V and 4 bases for J; bases not matched to a gene: 4. CDR3 residues: CATSRDRTGVYEQYF. Here the CDR3 DNA reads TGTGCCACCAGCAGAGACCGGACAGGGGTGTACGAGCAGTACTTC.

The chain joins TRBV5-6 to TRBJ1-1; D call uncertain. The CDR3 is 14 residues long. The germline V and J ends were trimmed by 2 bases and 5 bases, with 13 bases remaining between them. The germline CDR1 and CDR2 sequences are SGHDT and YYEEEE. CDR3 in DNA: TGTGCCAGCAGCTTTGGTAGGGCGGGGACTGAAGCTTTCTTT. Protein sequence: CASSFGRAGTEAFF. The full variable domain, with the rest looked up from reference TRBV5-6 and TRBJ1-1, is DAGVTQSPTHLIKTRGQQVTLRCSPKSGHDTVSWYQQALGQGPQFIFQYYEEEERQRGNFPDRFSGHQFPNYSSELNVNALLLGDSALYLCASSFGRAGTEAFFGQGTRLTVV.

The rearrangement joins TRBV29-1 to TRBJ2-7, with 8 bases that match TRBD1. The CDR3 is 14 residues long. Germline V lookup: CDR1 SQVTM, CDR2 ANQGSEA. The V gene end was trimmed by 3 bases and the J gene end by 2 bases; junction bases not matched to a gene: 6. In nucleotides, the CDR3 is TGCAGCGTTGACCCTGGGACAGGTACCTACGAGCAGTACTTC. This codes for CSVDPGTGTYEQYF.

The rearrangement links TRBV11-2 to TRBJ2-7; weak D call: TRBD2 (5 bases). CDR3 length: 15 residues. V was trimmed by 1 base and J by 0 bases, leaving 10 bases between them. Germline-derived CDR1 and CDR2 are SGHAT and FQNNGV. The DNA of the CDR3 is TGTGCCAGCAGCTTAGGTTCGGGGAACTCCTACGAGCAGTACTTC. Its protein is CASSLGSGNSYEQYF.

The rearrangement links TRBV30 to TRBJ1-5, with TRBD1 matching 7 bases. The CDR3 is made up of 15 amino acids. CDR1 and CDR2 from the germline V gene are GTSNPN and SVGIG (reference sequence). Trimming took 5 bases from V and 0 from J; bases not matched to a gene: 7. CDR3 sequence reads: CAWGEGQNSNQPQHF. DNA of the CDR3: TGTGCCTGGGGGGAGGGACAGAATAGCAATCAGCCCCAGCATTTT.

This sequence joins TRBV2 and TRBJ2-7, with 11 positions matching TRBD1. CDR3 length equals 15 residues. Germline CDR1 is SNHLY and CDR2 is FYNNEI. V lost 6 bases to trimming and J lost 4 bases; unmatched junction nucleotides: 8. CDR3 nucleotides: TGTGCCAGCAGCGGGGGACAGGGGGAGGGATACGAGCAGTACTTC. It codes for CASSGGQGEGYEQYF. The full variable domain, with the rest looked up from reference TRBV2 and TRBJ2-7, is EPEVTQTPSHQVTQMGQEVILRCVPISNHLYFYWYRQILGQKVEFLVSFYNNEISEKSEIFDDQFSVERPDGSNFTLKIRSTKLEDSAMYFCASSGGQGEGYEQYFGPGTRLTVT.

V and J are TRBV7-3 and TRBJ2-7, with TRBD2 matching 9 bases. J lost 3 bases, V lost 3 bases, and 6 bases had no gene match. Germline lookup yields CDR1 SGHTA and CDR2 FQGTGA. CDR3 length: 15 residues. The CDR3 bases are TGTGCCAGCAGCTTGCAAGCGGGGGGCCGCTACGAGCAGTACTTC. Protein: CASSLQAGGRYEQYF.

The rearrangement joins TRBV6-5 to TRBJ2-7; 7 nucleotides match TRBD2. V dropped 3 bases and J dropped 2; count of bases not matched to a gene: 4. Germline lookup yields CDR1 MNHEY and CDR2 SVGAGI. The CDR3 is made up of 14 amino acids. The CDR3 loop reads CASSYGTNPYEQYF. The CDR3 nucleotides are TGTGCCAGCAGTTATGGGACTAACCCCTACGAGCAGTACTTC.

The rearrangement joins TRBV13 to TRBJ2-7; a possible D gene is TRBD1 (5 bases). The germline CDR1 and CDR2 sequences are PRHDT and FYEKMQ (reference sequence). Trimming took off 6 bases at V and 3 bases at J, with 12 bases between the two ends. The CDR3 runs to 13 residues. The CDR3 DNA follows: TGTGCCAGCAGGCAGGGTGAAGGCTACGAGCAGTACTTC. Protein sequence: CASRQGEGYEQYF.

The rearrangement uses TRBV28 and TRBJ2-7; D tentatively fits TRBD1 or TRBD2 (6 bases each). Per the germline V gene, CDR1 is MDHEN and CDR2 is SYDVKM. CDR3 length: 14 amino acids. Trimming removed 3 bases from V and 4 bases from J, with 13 bases in between. The CDR3 DNA sequence: TGTGCCAGCAGTTTCACCGGGGGCAATTACGAGCAGTACTTC. Protein: CASSFTGGNYEQYF.

V usage is TRBV13 and J usage is TRBJ2-1; 7 nucleotides line up with TRBD2. Per germline, CDR1 PRHDT and CDR2 FYEKMQ (reference sequence). V was clipped by 5 bases and J by 6 bases; unmatched bases: 7. This CDR3 has 14 residues. The CDR3, as DNA: TGTGCCAGCAGCCCGGGGGGATACTTCAATGAGCAGTTCTTC. Residues: CASSPGGYFNEQFF.

V usage is TRBV27 and J usage is TRBJ2-2; 7 nucleotides align to TRBD1. Germline CDR1 reads MNHEY; CDR2 reads SMNVEV (reference sequence). The V segment lost 10 bases and the J segment 0 bases; nucleotides outside the gene matches: 5. This CDR3 is built from 14 residues. CDR3 amino acids: CATRGTPNTGELFF. As DNA, the CDR3 is TGTGCCACCAGGGGGACACCGAACACCGGGGAGCTGTTTTTT.